This T cell receptor (beta chain) was sequenced in a study of blood T cell repertoires in COVID-19 (dated by TCRdb to 2018 to 2020). For the wider study: The collaborator samples originated in the United States, Italy and Spain and spanned the acute and convalescent phases of COVID-19. Samples were obtained from the ongoing ImmuneRACE study (first 160 participants) and from 1,254 subjects provided by 6 global collaborators. Subjects who had been exposed to COVID-19, were actively infected with it, or had recovered from it provided the deeply sampled blood TCRbeta repertoires that made up the dataset. Nearly every sample came with metadata listing a de-identified subject ID, COVID-19 status, age in years and sex. Where available, HLA class I and class II types were obtained from metadata supplied by the sample provider rather than from assay-based typing. The repertoires were made available in a free public database intended to serve as a resource for research on the immune response to SARS-CoV-2. The prospective study material was composed of cDNA or gDNA derived from T cells, B-cell-depleted T cells, or PBMCs. Overall study results and their limits: The amount of clinical and demographic metadata varied by source and participant and was provided uncurated.

One collaborating source in Seattle enrolled patients while the patients were actively infected and followed the patients over time throughout the course of disease. Collaborating institutions collected whole blood in K2EDTA tubes following their own protocols. For TCRbeta analysis, collaborators shipped samples in one of three forms: frozen whole blood, isolated PBMCs, or DNA extracted from either of those sample types. To note about this clone: Its antigen is not yet known. No per-base quality is available; no much larger clone lies one base away.

CDR1 and CDR2 (SGHKS, YYEKEE) derive from the germline V gene (reference sequence). The CDR3 sequence holds 15 residues, the cysteine and phenylalanine included. The DNA shown is the 45-base CDR3, in frame from base 1. The junction shows trimming of 5 bases on V and 3 bases on J, and the gene matches do not reach 7 bases of it. The immunoSEQ Assay, a bias-controlled multiplex PCR, was used to amplify TCRbeta CDR3 regions from genomic DNA. The original pipeline was this. The number of nucleated cells in each sample was estimated by amplification of reference gene primers within the assay. To quantify the absolute abundance of each unique TCRbeta CDR3 rearrangement, sequence reads were collapsed and filtered. For each sample, productive Simpson clonality was calculated by taking the square root of Simpson's diversity index across productive rearrangements. TCRdb provides this immuneACCESS table in a form limited to in-frame rearrangements. Some clones are lacking; in checked studies, under half of them reflect an unresolved V gene, and why the rest are absent is not known. Clone size and V and J calls were adopted from that table, with D and trimming inferred from the DNA. A total of roughly 120,000 clones appear in this sample, roughly 85% of them only once. Around 3% of the sample rests with the top ten.

The receptor was derived from a woman aged 80 or over with COVID-19, enrolled during active disease. The sample taken for sequencing was peripheral blood. The sequence is built from TRBV5-5 and TRBJ1-3; TRBD1 lines up with 8 middle nucleotides. The CDR3 is CASRYVGQGGNTIYF. In nucleotides, the sequence is TGTGCCAGCAGATATGTAGGACAGGGTGGAAACACCATATATTTT.